This T cell receptor beta chain derives from a study of patients and donors after allogeneic stem cell transplantation. This clonotype occurred a few times. The CDR3 is 17 amino acids. In TCRdb, the RT-PCR reads were re-called with MiXCR into one record per CDR3 protein. The data show approximately 170,000 distinct CDR3 sequences, over 25% seen once. This TCR was sampled from a human donor who was either an allogeneic HSCT recipient or a stem cell or donor lymphocyte infusion donor (not recorded which). It is not recorded whose cells these are; they may come from a transplant donor. The sample taken for sequencing was blood, either unsorted or a sorted T cell fraction (not recorded which). The chain links TRBV21-1 to TRBJ2-1; TRBD1 is the table's D call and was not checked against the DNA. TRBV21-1 is designated a pseudogene. The CDR3 spells CARRAGTPKPVYNEQFF. The CDR3 DNA is TGTGCCAGAAGAGCCGGGACCCCTAAGCCGGTCTACAATGAGCAGTTCTTC.